A selection of T cell receptor beta chains follows, all from one sample in a study of human T cells and chemical hapten exposure. TCRdb processed the RACE reads anew with MiXCR; each CDR3 protein has one entry. Of about 300,000 distinct CDR3 sequences in the sample, around 5.5% were seen once. This sample comprised whole blood, obtained in connection with sensitization to the hapten diphenylcyclopropenone (DPC). The receptors were gathered from a woman in her late teens or twenties with alopecia areata. Some clones in this sample may be carry-over from other donors' samples. The CDR3 runs from the conserved cysteine through the conserved F or W. The D gene is left open where the match is weak. Size is omitted from some rows. Given values are once, few, many or a class for expanded clones.

NA	few	TRBV12-3/TRBV12-4	TRBJ2-1	CASSLFGGAYNEQFF	TGTGCCAGCAGTTTATTTGGGGGAGCCTACAATGAGCAGTTCTTC
TRBD1	NA	TRBV29-1	TRBJ1-2	CSVDPSNRGSSF	TGCAGCGTTGACCCCTCGAACAGGGGTAGCTCCTTC
NA	many	TRBV18	TRBJ1-3	CASSPDWASGNTIYF	TGTGCCAGCTCACCCGATTGGGCCTCTGGAAACACCATATATTTT
NA	many	TRBV11-2	TRBJ2-1	CASSSRTELDNEQFF	TGTGCCAGCAGCTCGCGGACGGAATTGGACAATGAGCAGTTCTTC
NA	many	TRBV4-3	TRBJ1-1	CASSRLTQVGRDTEAFF	TGCGCCAGCAGCCGCCTAACCCAGGTGGGGAGGGACACTGAAGCTTTCTTT
NA	many	TRBV5-5	TRBJ1-2	CASSLGLNHYTF	TGTGCCAGCAGCTTGGGCCTCAACCACTACACCTTC
NA	many	TRBV20-1	TRBJ1-1	CSARDPRQNTEAFF	TGCAGTGCTAGAGATCCACGCCAGAACACTGAAGCTTTCTTT
TRBD1	NA	TRBV12-3/TRBV12-4	TRBJ2-7	CASSKTGGSYEQYF	TGTGCCAGCAGTAAGACAGGGGGCTCCTACGAGCAGTACTTC
NA	many	TRBV4-3	TRBJ2-1	CASSQDSGGSSYNEQFF	TGCGCCAGCAGCCAAGATTCCGGGGGAAGCTCCTACAATGAGCAGTTCTTC
NA	NA	TRBV6-5	TRBJ2-3	CASSYPRGPQYF	TGTGCCAGCAGTTATCCCCGGGGGCCGCAGTATTTT
NA	NA	TRBV24-1	TRBJ2-3	CATSSSRSTDTQYF	TGTGCCACCAGTAGCTCCAGAAGCACAGATACGCAGTATTTT
NA	NA	TRBV6-2/TRBV6-3	TRBJ1-3	CASSYSIPVSGNTIYF	TGTGCCAGCAGTTACTCGATCCCCGTCTCTGGAAACACCATATATTTT
NA	many	TRBV20-1	TRBJ1-5	CSARGGFRQINQPQHF	TGCAGTGCTAGAGGGGGATTTAGACAGATCAATCAGCCCCAGCATTTT
TRBD2	few	TRBV7-3	TRBJ2-2	CASSPRLGGRAGWNTGELFF	TGTGCCAGCAGCCCTCGCCTGGGGGGACGAGCGGGGTGGAACACCGGGGAGCTGTTTTTT
TRBD1	NA	TRBV9	TRBJ2-7	CASSVDTGGAGEQYF	TGTGCCAGCAGCGTAGACACAGGGGGCGCGGGAGAGCAGTACTTC
TRBD1	NA	TRBV29-1	TRBJ1-5	CSADREYSNQPQHF	TGCAGCGCTGACAGGGAATATAGCAATCAGCCCCAGCATTTT
TRBD1	NA	TRBV13	TRBJ2-7	CASSLPGQGQYEQYF	TGTGCCAGCAGCTTACCCGGACAGGGCCAGTACGAGCAGTACTTC
NA	many	TRBV5-1	TRBJ2-3	CASSLKSGGRDDTQYF	TGCGCCAGCAGCTTGAAATCAGGGGGGAGAGATGATACGCAGTATTTT
TRBD2	few	TRBV15	TRBJ2-5	CATRAGAPGLAGGETQYF	TGTGCCACCAGGGCAGGAGCACCGGGACTAGCGGGCGGAGAGACCCAGTACTTC
NA	many	TRBV27	TRBJ1-6	CASSLGPRGALNSPLHF	TGTGCCAGCAGTTTAGGCCCCCGGGGGGCGCTGAATTCACCCCTCCACTTT
NA	few	TRBV7-8	TRBJ1-5	CASSLDLGNQPQHF	TGTGCCAGCAGCTTGGACCTAGGGAATCAGCCCCAGCATTTT
NA	few	TRBV6-2/TRBV6-3	TRBJ1-5	CASSSPGRSQPQHF	TGTGCCAGCAGTTCCCCCGGACGAAGTCAGCCCCAGCATTTT
NA	many	TRBV5-1	TRBJ1-2	CASSLERGGYTF	TGCGCCAGCAGCTTGGAGAGGGGCGGCTACACCTTC
NA	few	TRBV12-3/TRBV12-4	TRBJ1-5	CASSQRGNQPQHF	TGTGCCAGCAGTCAGAGGGGCAATCAGCCCCAGCATTTT
NA	few	TRBV7-3	TRBJ2-1	CASSSLTGGDEQFF	TGTGCCAGCAGCTCCCTAACTGGGGGTGACGAGCAGTTCTTC
TRBD2	few	TRBV3-1	TRBJ2-3	CASSQDRGGDTPLTQYF	TGTGCCAGCAGCCAAGACCGGGGGGGGGACACTCCCCTTACGCAGTATTTT
NA	many	TRBV18	TRBJ1-2	CASSPTETLFNYGYTF	TGTGCCAGCTCACCAACAGAAACCCTTTTCAACTATGGCTACACCTTC
NA	many	TRBV28	TRBJ1-2	CASSPMPPDSGAGYTF	TGTGCCAGCAGTCCTATGCCCCCGGACAGTGGAGCTGGCTACACCTTC
NA	few	TRBV20-1	TRBJ1-6	CSARVGQDYSPLHF	TGCAGTGCTAGAGTGGGGCAGGATTATTCACCCCTCCACTTT
NA	many	TRBV4-2	TRBJ2-3	CASSQGNVGSTDTQYF	TGTGCCAGCAGCCAAGGGAATGTCGGTAGCACAGATACGCAGTATTTT
NA	NA	TRBV12-3/TRBV12-4	TRBJ2-7	CASSWDWSSYEQYF	TGTGCCAGCAGTTGGGACTGGAGCTCCTACGAGCAGTACTTC
NA	many	TRBV5-1	TRBJ2-3	CASSRGWAGTTSSTDTQYF	TGCGCCAGCAGTCGGGGTTGGGCGGGGACGACTTCTAGCACAGATACGCAGTATTTT
NA	many	TRBV3-1	TRBJ1-2	CASSQDVSYGYTF	TGTGCCAGCAGCCAAGATGTTTCCTATGGCTACACCTTC
NA	many	TRBV20-1	TRBJ2-7	CSARAPGGAEEQYF	TGCAGTGCTAGAGCCCCGGGGGGCGCGGAAGAGCAGTACTTC
NA	many	TRBV6-5	TRBJ1-1	CASRILDRENTEAFF	TGTGCCAGCAGAATTCTCGACAGAGAGAACACTGAAGCTTTCTTT
TRBD1	many	TRBV4-2	TRBJ2-1	CASSQQTGGISDEQFF	TGTGCCAGCAGCCAGCAGACAGGGGGAATAAGTGATGAGCAGTTCTTC
NA	few	TRBV28	TRBJ2-7	CASSPPGRGLEQYF	TGTGCCAGCAGCCCCCCCGGGCGGGGATTGGAGCAGTACTTC
NA	few	TRBV7-2	TRBJ1-2	CASSLRELNGYTF	TGTGCCAGCAGCTTAAGGGAGCTGAATGGCTACACCTTC
NA	few	TRBV19	TRBJ1-5	CASGDGHYSNQPQHF	TGTGCCAGTGGGGATGGGCACTATAGCAATCAGCCCCAGCATTTT
NA	NA	TRBV6-2/TRBV6-3	TRBJ2-7	CASTPPGGNEQYF	TGTGCCAGCACCCCGCCTGGGGGCAACGAGCAGTACTTC
NA	many	TRBV27	TRBJ2-7	CASSQGGNYYEQYF	TGTGCCAGCAGCCAGGGGGGCAACTATTACGAGCAGTACTTC